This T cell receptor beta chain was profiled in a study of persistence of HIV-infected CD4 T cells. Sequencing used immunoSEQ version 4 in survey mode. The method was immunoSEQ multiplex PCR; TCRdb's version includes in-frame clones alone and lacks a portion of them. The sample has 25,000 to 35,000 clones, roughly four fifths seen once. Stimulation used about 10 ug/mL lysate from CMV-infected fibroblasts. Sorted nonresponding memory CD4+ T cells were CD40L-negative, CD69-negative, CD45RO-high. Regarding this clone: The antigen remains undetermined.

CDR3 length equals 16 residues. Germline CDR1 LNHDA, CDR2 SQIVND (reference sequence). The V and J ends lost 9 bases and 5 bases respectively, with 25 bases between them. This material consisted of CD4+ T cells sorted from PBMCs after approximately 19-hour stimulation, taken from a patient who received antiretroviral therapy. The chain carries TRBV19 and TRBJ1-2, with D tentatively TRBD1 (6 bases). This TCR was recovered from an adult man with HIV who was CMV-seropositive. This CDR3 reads CASSYSGLEGGYGYTF. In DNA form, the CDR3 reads TGTGCCAGCAGTTATAGCGGGCTGGAGGGGGGGTATGGCTACACCTTC.